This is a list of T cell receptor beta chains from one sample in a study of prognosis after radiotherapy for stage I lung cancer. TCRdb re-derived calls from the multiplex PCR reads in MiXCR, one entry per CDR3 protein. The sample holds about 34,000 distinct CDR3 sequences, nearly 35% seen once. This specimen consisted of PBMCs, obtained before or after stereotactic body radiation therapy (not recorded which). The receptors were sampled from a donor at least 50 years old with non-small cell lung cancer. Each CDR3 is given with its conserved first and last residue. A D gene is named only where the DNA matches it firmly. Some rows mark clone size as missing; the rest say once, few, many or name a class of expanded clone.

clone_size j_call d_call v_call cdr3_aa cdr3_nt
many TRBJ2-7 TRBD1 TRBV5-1 CASSLGTGAKFTTYEQYF TGCGCCAGCAGCCTTGGGACAGGGGCTAAATTTACTACCTACGAGCAGTACTTC
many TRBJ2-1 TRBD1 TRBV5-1 CASSLEGQGYNEQFF TGCGCCAGCAGCTTGGAGGGACAGGGCTACAATGAGCAGTTCTTC
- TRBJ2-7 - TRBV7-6 CAIILEPPTRTLDEQYF TGTGCCATCATCTTAGAACCGCCCACGAGGACCCTGGACGAGCAGTACTTC
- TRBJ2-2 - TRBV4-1 CASSQSLDTGELFF TGCGCCAGCAGCCAATCGTTAGACACCGGGGAGCTGTTTTTT
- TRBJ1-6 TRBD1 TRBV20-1 CSARLGQNTFSPLHF TGCAGTGCAAGACTGGGACAGAACACTTTTTCACCCCTCCACTTT
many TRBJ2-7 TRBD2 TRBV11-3 CASETVAGGSYEQYF TGTGCCAGCGAGACCGTAGCGGGAGGCTCCTACGAGCAGTACTTC
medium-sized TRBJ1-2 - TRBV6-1 CASREDRRYTF TGTGCCAGCAGGGAGGACAGACGCTACACCTTC
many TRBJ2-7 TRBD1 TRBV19 CASSPTGKLYEQYF TGTGCCAGTAGTCCGACAGGGAAACTCTACGAGCAGTACTTC
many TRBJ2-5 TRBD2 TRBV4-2 CASSQAGGPVETQYF TGTGCCAGCAGCCAAGCGGGGGGGCCTGTAGAGACCCAGTACTTC
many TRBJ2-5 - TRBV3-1 CASSQGRQAEETQYF TGTGCCAGCAGCCAAGGCCGACAAGCTGAAGAGACCCAGTACTTC
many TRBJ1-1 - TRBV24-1 CATQVGRGAEAFF TGTGCCACCCAGGTCGGCAGGGGCGCGGAAGCTTTCTTT
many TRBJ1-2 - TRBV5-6 CASTVGGAGGYTF TGTGCCAGCACCGTAGGGGGGGCTGGGGGCTACACCTTC
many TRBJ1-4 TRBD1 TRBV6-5 CASSYRGREKLFF TGTGCCAGCAGTTACAGGGGGCGAGAAAAACTGTTTTTT
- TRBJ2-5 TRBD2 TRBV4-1 CASSQGESSGIQETQYF TGCGCCAGCAGCCAAGGGGAGAGTAGCGGGATACAAGAGACCCAGTACTTC
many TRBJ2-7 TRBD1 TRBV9 CASSQGAGEQYF TGTGCCAGCAGCCAGGGGGCGGGGGAGCAGTACTTC
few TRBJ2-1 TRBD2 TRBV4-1 CASSQESGTSRRSSYNEQFF TGCGCCAGCAGCCAAGAAAGCGGGACTAGCAGGCGAAGTTCCTACAATGAGCAGTTCTTC
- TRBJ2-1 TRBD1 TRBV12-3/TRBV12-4 CASSRRDRGIRFF TGTGCCAGCAGCCGCCGGGACAGGGGTATACGGTTCTTC
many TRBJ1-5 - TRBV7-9 CASSLGGAAQPQHF TGTGCCAGCAGCTTAGGAGGGGCGGCCCAGCCCCAGCATTTT
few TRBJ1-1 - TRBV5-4 CASSLDRLLMNTEAFF TGTGCCAGCAGCCTCGACAGGCTCCTCATGAACACTGAAGCTTTCTTT
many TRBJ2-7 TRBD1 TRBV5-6 CASSLAGTAKTHEQYF TGTGCCAGCAGCTTGGCCGGGACAGCAAAAACCCACGAGCAGTACTTC
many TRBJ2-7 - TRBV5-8 CASSLDRPREQYF TGTGCCAGCAGCTTGGACAGGCCTCGAGAGCAGTACTTC
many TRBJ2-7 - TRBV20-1 CSARAPRQETTYEQYF TGCAGTGCTAGAGCCCCCAGACAAGAAACGACCTACGAGCAGTACTTC
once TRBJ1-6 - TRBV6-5 CASSYRGLDLSPLHF TGTGCCAGCAGTTACCGGGGGCTCGACTTATCACCCCTCCACTTT
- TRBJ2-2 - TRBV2 CASSELSGGLTNTGELFF TGTGCCAGCAGTGAACTCTCCGGAGGGCTAACGAACACCGGGGAGCTGTTTTTT
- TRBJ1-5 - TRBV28 CASSLSSGTRNQPQHF TGTGCCAGCAGTTTATCATCGGGGACCCGCAATCAGCCCCAGCATTTT
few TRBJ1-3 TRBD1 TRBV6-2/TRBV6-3 CASSLSGTGGNTIYF TGTGCCAGCAGTTTATCCGGGACAGGGGGAAACACCATATATTTT
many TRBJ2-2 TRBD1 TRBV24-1 CATSGGGQGVVHGELFF TGTGCCACCTCTGGAGGGGGACAGGGGGTGGTGCACGGGGAGCTGTTTTTT
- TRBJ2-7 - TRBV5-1 CVGNKDMAEQYF TGCGTCGGCAACAAAGACATGGCCGAGCAGTACTTC
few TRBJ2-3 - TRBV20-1 CSVTTSSGSGTDTQYF TGCAGTGTCACGACCTCAAGCGGGTCCGGCACAGATACGCAGTATTTT
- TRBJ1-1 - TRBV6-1 CASNKEGDTEAFF TGTGCCAGCAACAAGGAAGGGGACACTGAAGCTTTCTTT
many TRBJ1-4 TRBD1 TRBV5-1 CASSVMTGTTNEKLFF TGCGCCAGCAGCGTAATGACAGGGACAACTAATGAAAAACTGTTTTTT
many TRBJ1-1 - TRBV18 CASSLTDSNTEAFF TGTGCCAGCTCACTTACAGATTCGAACACTGAAGCTTTCTTT
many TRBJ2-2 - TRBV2 CASSVRVDGELFF TGTGCCAGCAGTGTCCGGGTTGACGGGGAGCTGTTTTTT
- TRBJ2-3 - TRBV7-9 CASSSTRLTDTQYF TGCGCCAGCAGCTCAACAAGACTCACAGATACGCAGTATTTT
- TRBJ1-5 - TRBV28 CASSLTETDSNQPQHF TGTGCCAGCAGTTTGACAGAGACTGATAGCAATCAGCCCCAGCATTTT
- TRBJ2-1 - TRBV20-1 CSARVFNEQFF TGCAGTGCTAGGGTCTTCAATGAGCAGTTCTTC
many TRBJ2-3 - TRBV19 CASSISGRRTDTQYF TGTGCCAGTAGTATCTCAGGGCGACGCACAGATACGCAGTATTTT
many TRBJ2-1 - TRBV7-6 CASSLGRDKQFF TGTGCCAGCAGCTTAGGACGCGATAAGCAGTTCTTC
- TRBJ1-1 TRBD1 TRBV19 CASTRQGTGTEAFF TGTGCCAGTACCCGACAGGGGACGGGCACTGAAGCTTTCTTT
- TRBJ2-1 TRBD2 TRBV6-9 CASSYVLAGGSPYNEQFF TGTGCCAGCAGTTACGTTCTAGCGGGAGGATCTCCCTACAATGAGCAGTTCTTC